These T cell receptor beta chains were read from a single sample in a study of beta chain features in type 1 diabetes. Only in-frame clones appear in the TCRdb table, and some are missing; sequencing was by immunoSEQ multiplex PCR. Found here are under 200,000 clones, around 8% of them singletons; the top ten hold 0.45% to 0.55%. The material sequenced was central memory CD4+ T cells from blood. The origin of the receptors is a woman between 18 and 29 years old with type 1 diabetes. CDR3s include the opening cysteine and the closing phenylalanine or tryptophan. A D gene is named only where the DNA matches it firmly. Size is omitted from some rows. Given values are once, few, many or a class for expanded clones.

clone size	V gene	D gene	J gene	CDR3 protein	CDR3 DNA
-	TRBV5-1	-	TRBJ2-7	CASSLADQGEQYF	TGCGCCAGCAGCTTGGCCGACCAGGGCGAGCAGTACTTC
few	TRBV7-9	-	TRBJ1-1	CASSLVSGGDTEAFF	TGTGCCAGCAGCTTAGTTTCCGGTGGAGACACTGAAGCTTTCTTT
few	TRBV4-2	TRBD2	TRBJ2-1	CASSFSGRGNEQFF	TGTGCCAGCAGCTTTAGCGGGAGAGGCAATGAGCAGTTCTTC
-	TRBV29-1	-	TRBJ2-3	CSVGRDLLGTDTQYF	TGCAGCGTTGGGAGGGACTTACTGGGTACAGATACGCAGTATTTT
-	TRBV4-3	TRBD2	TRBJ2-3	CASSPNPPRSGGADTQYF	TGCGCCAGCAGCCCGAACCCACCCAGATCGGGAGGAGCAGATACGCAGTATTTT
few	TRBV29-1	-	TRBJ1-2	CSVGREGFYGYTF	TGCAGCGTTGGACGGGAGGGGTTCTATGGCTACACCTTC
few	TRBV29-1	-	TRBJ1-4	CSVEEVAGAGEKLFF	TGCAGCGTTGAAGAGGTGGCAGGGGCTGGTGAAAAACTGTTTTTT
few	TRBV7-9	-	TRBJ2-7	CASSTHGQYYEQYF	TGTGCCAGCAGCACCCACGGACAGTACTACGAGCAGTACTTC
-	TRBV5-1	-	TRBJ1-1	CASSLGGGAGTEAFF	TGCGCCAGCAGCTTGGGAGGAGGAGCGGGCACTGAAGCTTTCTTT
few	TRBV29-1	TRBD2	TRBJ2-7	CSGASGSINEQYF	TGCAGCGGGGCTAGCGGGAGCATTAACGAGCAGTACTTC
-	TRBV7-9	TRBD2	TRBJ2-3	CASSFRLAGDTDTQYF	TGTGCCAGCAGCTTTCGACTAGCGGGGGACACAGATACGCAGTATTTT
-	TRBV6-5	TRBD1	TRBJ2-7	CASSPPGQLYF	TGTGCCAGCAGTCCGCCGGGACAGTTGTACTTC
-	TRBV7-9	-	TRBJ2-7	CASSLGGGTSYEQYF	TGTGCCAGCAGCTTAGGGGGGGGCACGTCCTACGAGCAGTACTTC
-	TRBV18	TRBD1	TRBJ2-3	CASSGTDSTDTQYF	TGTGCCAGCTCCGGGACAGATAGCACAGATACGCAGTATTTT
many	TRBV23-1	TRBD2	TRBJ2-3	CARQHVAGRLLDTQYF	TGCGCCAGACAACACGTAGCGGGACGTCTCTTAGATACGCAGTATTTT
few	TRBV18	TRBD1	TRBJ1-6	CASSPGTGSSPLHF	TGTGCCAGCTCGCCCGGGACAGGAAGCTCACCCCTCCACTTT
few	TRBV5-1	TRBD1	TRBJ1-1	CASSFGQENTEAFF	TGCGCCAGCAGCTTTGGACAGGAGAACACTGAAGCTTTCTTT
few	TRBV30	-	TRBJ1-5	CAWSVAGNQPQHF	TGTGCCTGGAGTGTAGCGGGGAATCAGCCCCAGCATTTT
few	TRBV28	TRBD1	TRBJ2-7	CASSLSGQVYYEQYF	TGTGCCAGCAGTTTATCGGGACAGGTCTACTACGAGCAGTACTTC
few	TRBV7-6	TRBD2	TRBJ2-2	CASRRTSGDTGELFF	TGTGCCAGCAGAAGGACTAGCGGGGACACCGGGGAGCTGTTTTTT
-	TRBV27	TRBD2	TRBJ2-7	CASGATSGTYEQYF	TGTGCCAGCGGTGCGACTAGCGGAACCTACGAGCAGTACTTC
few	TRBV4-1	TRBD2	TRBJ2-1	CASRSSGSSDEQFF	TGCGCCAGCAGATCTAGCGGGAGTAGCGATGAGCAGTTCTTC
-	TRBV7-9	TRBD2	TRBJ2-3	CASSLGPSAGATDTQYF	TGTGCCAGCAGCTTAGGCCCCTCAGCGGGGGCCACAGATACGCAGTATTTT
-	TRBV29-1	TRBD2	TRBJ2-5	CSVSTSGGAETQYF	TGCAGCGTTTCGACTAGCGGGGGGGCGGAGACCCAGTACTTC
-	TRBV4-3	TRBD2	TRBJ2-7	CASSQASGKMYEQYF	TGCGCCAGCAGCCAGGCTAGCGGGAAGATGTACGAGCAGTACTTC
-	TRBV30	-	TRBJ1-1	CACNGPRRGTNTEAFF	TGTGCCTGCAACGGGCCACGGCGGGGGACGAACACTGAAGCTTTCTTT
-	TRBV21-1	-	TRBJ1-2	CASSILRTGPSGAYGYTF	TGTGCCAGCAGCATACTTCGGACAGGGCCCTCGGGGGCCTATGGCTACACCTTC
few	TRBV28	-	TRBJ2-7	CAAQRMVGANYEQYF	TGTGCCGCCCAACGAATGGTAGGGGCGAACTACGAGCAGTACTTC
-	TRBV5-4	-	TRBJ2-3	CASSSGVGADTQYF	TGTGCCAGCAGCTCCGGGGTAGGCGCAGATACGCAGTATTTT
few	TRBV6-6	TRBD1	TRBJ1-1	CASFTGATEAFF	TGTGCCAGCTTTACAGGGGCAACTGAAGCTTTCTTT
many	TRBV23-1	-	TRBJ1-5	CASSVLLPQHF	TGCGCCAGCAGCGTACTTTTGCCCCAGCATTTT
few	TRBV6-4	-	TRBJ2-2	CASSSQGGTGELFF	TGTGCCAGCAGCAGCCAGGGTGGTACCGGGGAGCTGTTTTTT
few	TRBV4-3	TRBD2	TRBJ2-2	CASSGRTSGSPSGELFF	TGCGCCAGCAGCGGGCGAACTAGCGGGAGCCCGAGCGGGGAGCTGTTTTTT
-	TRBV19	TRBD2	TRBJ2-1	CASASGGSSYNEQFF	TGTGCCAGTGCCAGCGGGGGGAGCTCCTACAATGAGCAGTTCTTC
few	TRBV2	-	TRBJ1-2	CASSQDKYYGYTF	TGTGCCAGCAGTCAGGACAAGTACTATGGCTACACCTTC
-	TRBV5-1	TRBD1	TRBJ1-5	CASSPTGPNQPQHF	TGCGCCAGCAGCCCGACAGGGCCCAATCAGCCCCAGCATTTT
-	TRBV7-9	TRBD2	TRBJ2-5	CASSLSYLAGGHGYF	TGTGCCAGCAGCTTATCGTACCTAGCGGGAGGCCACGGTTACTTC
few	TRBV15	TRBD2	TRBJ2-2	CATSRALWREGGTGELFF	TGTGCCACCAGCAGGGCCCTCTGGCGGGAGGGCGGTACCGGGGAGCTGTTTTTT
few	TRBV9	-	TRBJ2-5	CASSPGQRKETQYF	TGTGCCAGCAGCCCAGGACAGAGAAAAGAGACCCAGTACTTC
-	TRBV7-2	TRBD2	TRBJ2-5	CASSLGGSGRSETQYF	TGTGCCAGCAGCTTAGGGGGTAGCGGGAGATCCGAGACCCAGTACTTC
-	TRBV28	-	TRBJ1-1	CATVDRNTEAFF	TGTGCCACCGTGGACAGGAACACTGAAGCTTTCTTT